These 23 T cell receptor beta chains came from one sample sequenced in a study of blood T cell repertoires in COVID-19. Profiled with immunoSEQ multiplex PCR; TCRdb holds only in-frame clones, not every one. The sample shows roughly 150,000 clones, more than 75% of them seen only once. Input material: peripheral blood. Receptors originate from a woman at least 80 years old with COVID-19, enrolled during active disease.

V gene TRBV29-1 combines with J gene TRBJ2-3; 7 bases fit TRBD1. The V segment lost 7 bases and the J segment 9 bases; nucleotides outside the gene matches: 7. The CDR3 extends over 11 amino acids. CDR1 is SQVTM, CDR2 ANQGSEA, per germline. Here the CDR3 reads CSAQQGNTQYF. The CDR3 DNA sequence: TGCAGCGCTCAACAGGGGAACACGCAGTATTTT.

The chain employs TRBV7-2 and TRBJ2-1; 8 bases are shared with TRBD2. The germline V gene encodes CDR1 SGHTA and CDR2 FQGNSA. CDR3 length equals 16 residues. Unmatched junction bases numbered 2, after V lost 1 base and J lost 0 bases. The CDR3 here is CASSLGSGSSYNEQFF. CDR3 bases: TGTGCCAGCAGCTTAGGGAGCGGGAGCTCCTACAATGAGCAGTTCTTC. Looking up the rest from reference TRBV7-2 and TRBJ2-1 gives the full variable domain: GAGVSQSPSNKVTEKGKDVELRCDPISGHTALYWYRQSLGQGLEFLIYFQGNSAPDKSGLPSDRFSAERTGGSVSTLTIQRTQQEDSAVYLCASSLGSGSSYNEQFFGPGTRLTVL.

The chain joins TRBV5-1 to TRBJ1-3; D may be TRBD1 (6 bases). Germline CDR1 and CDR2: SGHRS and YFSETQ. The CDR3 contains 16 residues. V dropped 5 bases and J dropped 0 bases, with 15 bases sitting between them. In nucleotides, the CDR3 is TGCGCCAGCAGGTTTGCTTCGGACAGCTCTGGAAACACCATATATTTT. It yields the protein CASRFASDSSGNTIYF.

The chain joins TRBV5-4 to TRBJ2-7; 7 nucleotides match TRBD2. CDR1 is SGHNT and CDR2 is YYREEE in the germline V gene (reference sequence). V lost 0 bases, J lost 0 bases, and 6 bases stayed unmatched. CDR3 length: 16 residues. This CDR3 reads CASSLVGGSSSYEQYF. In DNA form, the CDR3 reads TGTGCCAGCAGCTTGGTTGGCGGGAGTAGCTCCTACGAGCAGTACTTC.

This clone appeared once. The chain employs TRBV25-1 and TRBJ2-5; 7 positions agree with TRBD1. With 6 bases clipped from V and 2 bases from J, the junction kept 3 bases outside the gene matches. CDR3 size: 13 residues. CDR1 is MGHDK and CDR2 is SYGVNS in the germline V gene. The CDR3 region has the DNA TGTGCCAGCAGCCGGACAGGTCAAGAGACCCAGTACTTC. It specifies CASSRTGQETQYF.

The chain couples TRBV28 to TRBJ1-3, with D perhaps matching TRBD1 (5 bases). This CDR3 is built from 13 residues. CDR1 is MDHEN, CDR2 SYDVKM, per germline. Trimming took 4 bases from V and 8 from J, leaving 12 bases between them. CDR3 residues: CASSWGLRDTIYF. Here the CDR3 DNA reads TGTGCCAGCAGTTGGGGACTTAGGGACACCATATATTTT. The full variable domain, completed using reference TRBV28 and TRBJ1-3, is DVKVTQSSRYLVKRTGEKVFLECVQDMDHENMFWYRQDPGLGLRLIYFSYDVKMKEKGDIPEGYSVSREKKERFSLILESASTNQTSMYLCASSWGLRDTIYFGEGSWLTVV.

This chain joins TRBV28 and TRBJ2-7; 9 bases are shared with TRBD2. This CDR3 spans 13 amino acids. Germline V gene lookup returns CDR1 MDHEN and CDR2 SYDVKM. With V trimmed by 8 bases and J by 2 bases, 4 bases remained unmatched. In DNA, the CDR3 is TGTGCCAGCGCATTAGCGGGAGCCTACGAGCAGTACTTC. Protein sequence: CASALAGAYEQYF.

This rearrangement joins TRBV27 to TRBJ2-7; D unclear. The germline gives CDR1 MNHEY, CDR2 SMNVEV (reference sequence). V was pared by 6 bases and J by 0 bases, with 12 bases between. The CDR3 sequence is 14 residues long. CDR3 residues: CASRALGYSYEQYF. DNA of the CDR3: TGTGCCAGCAGAGCACTCGGGTACTCCTACGAGCAGTACTTC.

The DNA for the CDR3 is TGTGCCAGTAGTATCAGCGGGTTGGGGACAGATACGCAGTATTTT. It yields the protein CASSISGLGTDTQYF. The rearrangement links TRBV19 to TRBJ2-3; perhaps TRBD2 as D (6 bases). CDR3 length: 15 amino acids. Germline V lookup: CDR1 LNHDA, CDR2 SQIVND (reference sequence). V was pared by 3 bases and J by 3 bases, with 13 bases between.

This sequence joins TRBV10-3 and TRBJ2-3; a weak D match, TRBD2 (5 bases). Germline lookup yields CDR1 ENHRY and CDR2 SYGVKD. V was cut by 2 bases and J by 3 bases, with 12 bases left in between. CDR3 size: 15 residues. DNA for the CDR3: TGTGCCATCAGTGAGGGCGAGCGGTTTACAGATACGCAGTATTTT. Amino acid sequence: CAISEGERFTDTQYF.

The table lists this clone with a count of one. Here the CDR3 DNA reads TGTGCCAGCAGCTTAGGGACAGGGGATTTCTACGAGCAGTACTTC. It yields the protein CASSLGTGDFYEQYF. The V call is TRBV7-8, the J call TRBJ2-7, with TRBD1 matching over 9 bases. CDR3 length equals 15 residues. Per germline, CDR1 SGHVS and CDR2 FQNEAQ. V lost 1 base and J lost 3; bases outside the gene matches: 4.

V usage is TRBV4-3 and J usage is TRBJ1-1; D call uncertain. The V and J ends lost 4 bases and 2 bases respectively, with 8 bases between them. The V gene's germline CDR1 is LGHNA and CDR2 YSLEER. There are 13 residues in the CDR3. CDR3 residues: CASSRAVNTEAFF. CDR3 DNA: TGCGCCAGCAGCCGCGCCGTAAACACTGAAGCTTTCTTT.

The sample holds one count of this clone. The V gene is TRBV12-3 or TRBV12-4, the J gene TRBJ2-7; D unclear. Trimming took 8 bases from V and 3 from J, leaving 14 bases between them. The CDR3 has 13 residues. The CDR3, as DNA: TGTGCCAGCTCTGCCAACGTCGGCTACGAGCAGTACTTC. It translates to CASSANVGYEQYF.

J is TRBJ1-1 and V is TRBV6-2 or TRBV6-3, with D possibly TRBD1 on 5 matching bases. Germline CDR1 MNHEY, CDR2 SVGEGT. V was pared by 5 bases and J by 1 base, with 8 bases between. This CDR3 contains 13 residues. The CDR3, as DNA: TGTGCCAGCAGTAGAACAGGGAACACTGAAGCTTTCTTT. Amino acids: CASSRTGNTEAFF.

The chain joins TRBV28 to TRBJ1-5; D remains ambiguous. CDR3 length: 14 residues. Trimming took off 4 bases at V and 5 bases at J, with 12 bases between the two ends. Germline CDR1 and CDR2: MDHEN and SYDVKM. Here the CDR3 reads CASSYATGYQPQHF. The DNA of the CDR3 is TGTGCCAGCAGTTATGCGACGGGATATCAGCCCCAGCATTTT.

On this clone itself: The same CDR3 arises from other DNA sequences in this sample as well. This chain uses TRBV18 with TRBJ2-3, with 7 bases identical to TRBD2. The J segment lost 0 bases and the V segment lost 2 bases, leaving 2 bases of the junction unmatched. The germline CDR1 and CDR2 sequences are KGHSH and LQKENI. The CDR3 extends over 15 amino acids. CDR3 sequence (DNA): TGTGCCAGCTCACCAGAGGGACTAAGCACAGATACGCAGTATTTT. This translates into CASSPEGLSTDTQYF.

The rearrangement joins TRBV6-6 to TRBJ2-7, with 11 bases matching TRBD1. Germline V lookup: CDR1 MNHNY, CDR2 SVGAGI (reference sequence). J gave up 4 bases and V 2 bases, and 1 base lay outside the gene matches. The CDR3 has 14 amino acids. The CDR3 bases are TGTGCCAGCAGTTACGGACAGGGGGCTTACGAGCAGTACTTC. Protein sequence: CASSYGQGAYEQYF.

The chain couples TRBV3-1 (or the pseudogene TRBV3-2) to TRBJ2-5; TRBD1 aligns across 7 bases. Germline V CDR1 and CDR2: LGHDT, YNNKEL (reference sequence). The trim removed 4 bases at V and 4 bases at J, leaving 9 bases unmatched. This CDR3 contains 15 residues. The CDR3 nucleotides read TGTGCCAGCAGCCTTGGGATGACAGGGCTAGAGACCCAGTACTTC. Protein: CASSLGMTGLETQYF.

This clone was picked up one time. The J gene is TRBJ2-7, the V gene TRBV19; 8 bases map to TRBD1. The CDR3 consists of 13 residues. CDR1 is LNHDA and CDR2 is SQIVND in the germline V gene (reference sequence). The V and J ends lost 7 bases and 5 bases, in that order; junction bases with no gene match: 7. The CDR3 sequence is CASTRTGLDEQYF. The CDR3 nucleotides read TGTGCCAGTACCAGGACAGGGCTCGACGAGCAGTACTTC.

V usage is TRBV27 and J usage is TRBJ2-7; D is unclear. The CDR3 length is 12 residues. Trimming stripped 5 bases from V and 2 bases from J, with 7 bases between. Germline values: CDR1 MNHEY, CDR2 SMNVEV (reference sequence). CDR3 in amino acids: CASSLNPYEQYF. Written as DNA, the CDR3 is TGTGCCAGCAGTCTTAATCCCTACGAGCAGTACTTC.

The DNA of the CDR3 is TGTGCCAGCAGCTCGGCAGGGACAGGGGGCTCCGGGGAGCTGTTTTTT. Translation: CASSSAGTGGSGELFF. The V call is TRBV7-2, the J call TRBJ2-2; 12 bases are shared with TRBD1. The CDR3 runs to 16 residues. V dropped 4 bases and J dropped 6; count of bases not matched to a gene: 6. CDR1 is SGHTA, CDR2 FQGNSA, per germline.

The V gene is TRBV5-5, the J gene TRBJ2-7; D is perhaps TRBD1 (5 bases). CDR1 and CDR2 (germline): SGHKS, YYEKEE (reference sequence). Trimming pared 2 bases from V and 0 bases from J, leaving 9 bases between. The CDR3 contains 14 residues. The CDR3 DNA follows: TGTGCCAGCAGCTTCCAGGGCCTCTCCTACGAGCAGTACTTC. Translating it yields CASSFQGLSYEQYF.

The chain recombines TRBV18 with TRBJ2-3; D is unclear. In germline, CDR1 is KGHSH, CDR2 LQKENI. The CDR3 covers 17 residues. V lost 3 bases to trimming and J lost 5 bases, with 21 bases between them. The CDR3 sequence: CASSPLPPYDVGDTQYF. The CDR3 DNA reads TGTGCCAGCTCACCCCTCCCTCCATACGATGTCGGAGATACGCAGTATTTT.